Below, 3 T cell receptor beta chains from the same sample are listed, as sequenced in a study of cytomegalovirus exposure and HLA in healthy donors. The PCR made use of 60 Vbeta and 13 Jbeta primers. This table comes from immunoSEQ multiplex PCR, and its TCRdb copy is limited to in-frame clones, with some not included. The sample yields roughly 150,000 clones, around 78% seen once. Sequencing used PBMCs. These receptors originate from a woman in her thirties or forties in good health and CMV-seronegative.

The CDR3 reads CASSVGTSGPTDTQYF. In DNA form, the CDR3 reads TGTGCCAGCAGTGTCGGGACTAGCGGGCCCACAGATACGCAGTATTTT. The V gene is TRBV2, the J gene TRBJ2-3, with 12 positions matching TRBD2. Per the germline V gene, CDR1 is SNHLY and CDR2 is FYNNEI. Losses at the gene ends were 4 bases for V and 2 bases for J; bases not matched to a gene: 4. The CDR3 length is 16 residues. Full variable domain (outside the CDR3, taken from reference TRBV2 and TRBJ2-3): EPEVTQTPSHQVTQMGQEVILRCVPISNHLYFYWYRQILGQKVEFLVSFYNNEISEKSEIFDDQFSVERPDGSNFTLKIRSTKLEDSAMYFCASSVGTSGPTDTQYFGPGTRLTVL.

The rearrangement joins TRBV18 to TRBJ1-1; 7 bases agree with TRBD1. There are 14 residues in the CDR3. V gave up 4 bases and J gave up 0 bases; unmatched junction bases: 2. Germline CDR1 reads KGHSH; CDR2 reads LQKENI. CDR3 amino acids: CASSLTGLNTEAFF. The CDR3 nucleotides are TGTGCCAGCTCACTGACAGGGTTGAACACTGAAGCTTTCTTT.

CDR3 sequence reads: CAWSQSGSVGEQYF. Written as DNA, the CDR3 is TGTGCCTGGAGTCAAAGCGGGAGTGTGGGCGAGCAGTACTTC. The V gene is TRBV30, the J gene TRBJ2-7, with 8 bases fitting TRBD2. The CDR3 is made up of 14 amino acids. The junction had 9 bases not matched to a gene; V was cut back by 2 bases and J by 6 bases. Per the germline V gene, CDR1 is GTSNPN and CDR2 is SVGIG (reference sequence).